This entry concerns a single T cell receptor beta chain. V dropped 2 bases and J dropped 5; count of bases not matched to a gene: 3. This CDR3 comprises 14 residues. The germline V gene encodes CDR1 SGHTA and CDR2 FQGTGA. Indicated treatment: oral pan-JAK inhibitor, 5-10 mg twice daily. Samples from alopecia areata patients were lesional scalp punch biopsies and peripheral blood. These data belong to a study of CD8+ T cells in alopecia areata. At the level of the study: Those patients who were treated received oral tofacitinib, which was given at 5 to 10 mg twice daily for moderate-to-severe alopecia areata. The investigators scored severity in treated patients by the percentage of affected scalp area.

Extracted RNA was reverse transcribed into cDNA, the sequencing template. Libraries were prepared by immunoSEQ multiplex PCR; TCRdb keeps only in-frame clonotypes and omits some of them. The table shows around 200,000 clones, with roughly three fifths occurring only once. The chain carries TRBV7-3 and TRBJ2-1; 7 bases map to TRBD2. The source was CD4+ T cells sorted from blood, collected at week 4, from a patient treated with tofacitinib. The receptor was isolated from a human donor with alopecia areata. The CDR3 DNA follows: TGTGCCAGCAGCTTAGGCCTAGCGGACAATGAGCAGTTCTTC. It is translated as CASSLGLADNEQFF. The full variable domain, with the rest looked up from reference TRBV7-3 and TRBJ2-1, is GAGVSQTPSNKVTEKGKYVELRCDPISGHTALYWYRQSLGQGPEFLIYFQGTGAADDSGLPNDRFFAVRPEGSVSTLKIQRTERGDSAVYLCASSLGLADNEQFFGPGTRLTVL.